The 24 T cell receptor beta chains listed next were all sequenced from one sample in a study of T cell responses to AZD1222 COVID-19 vaccine. The data were produced by immunoSEQ multiplex PCR, yet TCRdb's version contains in-frame clones alone and is incomplete. The data show 95,000 to 150,000 clones, with approximately 94% seen just once and about 5% held by the top ten. Here the sequenced sample was peripheral blood, taken 28 days after the second AZD1222 dose. All receptors derive from an adult who received the AZD1222 COVID-19 vaccine.

The chain couples TRBV16 to TRBJ1-5; D is undetermined. Per the germline V gene, CDR1 is KGHSY and CDR2 is FQNENV. The CDR3 length is 14 residues. V lost 4 bases, J lost 2 bases, and 9 bases lay in between. This chain's CDR3 is CASSRSEGNQPQHF. The DNA of the CDR3 is TGTGCCAGCAGCCGAAGTGAGGGCAATCAGCCCCAGCATTTT.

This clone appeared a single time. This sequence joins TRBV6-1 and TRBJ2-7; unclear D gene. The CDR3 has 12 residues. Germline values: CDR1 MNHNS, CDR2 SASEGT. V lost 2 bases to trimming and J lost 6 bases, with 8 bases between them. The CDR3 nucleotides read TGTGCCAGCAGTGAAAGCTGGGGCGAGCAGTACTTC. It encodes CASSESWGEQYF.

The chain recombines TRBV7-9 with TRBJ1-2; D possibly corresponds to TRBD1 (6 bases). The CDR3 is 13 residues long. In germline, CDR1 is SEHNR, CDR2 FQNEAQ (reference sequence). Trimming took off 4 bases at V and 7 bases at J, with 13 bases between the two ends. The CDR3 here is CASSSGDPGGYTF. CDR3 DNA: TGTGCCAGCAGCTCAGGGGACCCCGGTGGCTACACCTTC.

The chain recombines TRBV18 with TRBJ1-6; no definite D call. This CDR3 region has 15 residues. The V and J ends lost 1 base and 14 bases respectively, with 18 bases between them. Germline V gives CDR1 KGHSH, CDR2 LQKENI. Here the CDR3 DNA reads TGTGCCAGCTCACCACTTGAAGAGAAATTCGCTACCCTCCACTTT. It yields the protein CASSPLEEKFATLHF.

This clone was recorded only once. This chain links TRBV6-1 with TRBJ1-3; 7 bases align to TRBD1. V was clipped by 2 bases and J by 3 bases; unmatched bases: 7. The germline gives CDR1 MNHNS, CDR2 SASEGT. The CDR3 extends over 16 amino acids. CDR3 protein: CASSEWYRGRGNTIYF. The CDR3, as DNA: TGTGCCAGCAGTGAATGGTATAGGGGGCGTGGAAACACCATATATTTT.

The V call is TRBV5-6, the J call TRBJ2-7; D is tentatively TRBD1 or TRBD2 (6 bases each). V dropped 2 bases and J dropped 0 bases, with 9 bases sitting between them. Germline lookup yields CDR1 SGHDT and CDR2 YYEEEE. CDR3 size: 14 residues. Here the CDR3 DNA reads TGTGCCAGCAGCTTCGGGGGCACCTCCTACGAGCAGTACTTC. This gives the protein CASSFGGTSYEQYF.

This chain uses TRBV15 with TRBJ2-1; tentative D call: TRBD2 (6 bases). Trimming took 0 bases from V and 7 from J, leaving 13 bases between them. The CDR3 has 15 residues. Germline assignment: CDR1 LNHNV and CDR2 YYDKDF (reference sequence). This chain's CDR3 is CATSRDRGEVNEQFF. The CDR3 DNA reads as TGTGCCACCAGCAGAGATCGCGGGGAGGTAAATGAGCAGTTCTTC.

This chain uses TRBV11-2 with TRBJ2-1, with TRBD2 matching over 13 bases. There are 17 residues in the CDR3. From germline, CDR1 is SGHAT and CDR2 FQNNGV. V lost 3 bases, J lost 2 bases, and 4 bases stayed unmatched. The CDR3 protein is CASSLGLAGRAYNEQFF. In DNA form, the CDR3 reads TGTGCCAGCAGCTTGGGACTAGCGGGACGGGCCTACAATGAGCAGTTCTTC.

The chain is built from TRBV29-1 and TRBJ1-2; 8 bases are a match to TRBD1. Per germline, CDR1 SQVTM and CDR2 ANQGSEA. V shed 5 bases and J 0 bases; nucleotides not matched to a gene: 5. This CDR3 has 14 residues. This CDR3 reads CSVYTGGPNYGYTF. In DNA, the CDR3 is TGCAGCGTTTATACAGGGGGTCCTAACTATGGCTACACCTTC.

This clone was found once. The gene calls are TRBV5-1 and TRBJ1-2; TRBD1 matches at 8 bases. Germline lookup yields CDR1 SGHRS and CDR2 YFSETQ. This CDR3 contains 16 residues. J lost 4 bases, V lost 0 bases, and 8 bases had no gene match. CDR3 protein: CASSLGTGIGGYGYTF. CDR3 DNA: TGCGCCAGCAGCTTGGGGACAGGGATTGGTGGCTATGGCTACACCTTC. Drawing the rest from reference TRBV5-1 and TRBJ1-2, the complete variable domain is KAGVTQTPRYLIKTRGQQVTLSCSPISGHRSVSWYQQTPGQGLQFLFEYFSETQRNKGNFPGRFSGRQFSNSRSEMNVSTLELGDSALYLCASSLGTGIGGYGYTFGSGTRLTVV.

This clone appeared a single time. This rearrangement joins TRBV7-6 to TRBJ2-1, with D possibly being TRBD2 (5 bases). V lost 1 base and J 12 bases, leaving 13 bases between the germline ends. The CDR3 has 13 amino acids. Per the germline V gene, CDR1 is SGHVS and CDR2 is FNYEAQ. CDR3 nucleotides: TGTGCCAGCAGCTTAGAACCGAGGGCCGGGCAGTTCTTC. Its protein is CASSLEPRAGQFF. The whole variable domain, remainder taken from reference TRBV7-6 and TRBJ2-1, is GAGVSQSPRYKVTKRGQDVALRCDPISGHVSLYWYRQALGQGPEFLTYFNYEAQQDKSGLPNDRFSAERPEGSISTLTIQRTEQRDSAMYRCASSLEPRAGQFFGPGTRLTVL.

The V gene is TRBV6-5, the J gene TRBJ1-2; unclear D gene. Germline V CDR1 and CDR2: MNHEY, SVGAGI. The CDR3 totals 14 residues. Trimming pared 6 bases from V and 5 bases from J, leaving 16 bases between. For the CDR3, the DNA is TGTGCCAGCAGCCCCGCATCCGGGGTGTATGGCTACACCTTC. Its protein product is CASSPASGVYGYTF.

The chain uses TRBV27 and TRBJ2-6; D possibly corresponds to TRBD1 (5 bases). The V and J ends lost 2 bases and 0 bases respectively, with 14 bases between them. In germline, CDR1 is MNHEY, CDR2 SMNVEV (reference sequence). The length of the CDR3 is 18 residues. The CDR3: CASSLAGFPSSGANVLTF. In DNA form, the CDR3 reads TGTGCCAGCAGTTTAGCAGGGTTCCCAAGCTCTGGGGCCAACGTCCTGACTTTC. Full variable domain (missing parts from reference TRBV27 and TRBJ2-6): EAQVTQNPRYLITVTGKKLTVTCSQNMNHEYMSWYRQDPGLGLRQIYYSMNVEVTDKGDVPEGYKVSRKEKRNFPLILESPSPNQTSLYFCASSLAGFPSSGANVLTFGAGSRLTVL.

The V call is TRBV2, the J call TRBJ1-5; the D gene is possibly TRBD1 (6 bases). This CDR3 contains 14 residues. The V and J ends lost 3 bases and 6 bases respectively, with 12 bases between them. Germline CDR1 SNHLY, CDR2 FYNNEI. DNA of the CDR3: TGTGCCAGCAGTGAGGGGGGGGCGAGTCAGCCCCAGCATTTT. Amino acids: CASSEGGASQPQHF.

V is TRBV2 and J is TRBJ2-1; possible D gene TRBD2, 6 bases. This CDR3 region has 11 residues. Germline lookup yields CDR1 SNHLY and CDR2 FYNNEI. Trimming shortened V by 6 bases and J by 10 bases, and 10 bases separated the two germline ends. CDR3 sequence: CASRLAEEQFF. The CDR3 DNA sequence: TGTGCCAGCAGACTAGCAGAGGAGCAGTTCTTC.

The V and J genes are TRBV7-2 and TRBJ2-3; 10 bases agree with TRBD2. The CDR3 loop spans 15 amino acids. V shed 5 bases and J 3 bases; nucleotides not matched to a gene: 5. Germline V CDR1 and CDR2: SGHTA, FQGNSA. The CDR3 sequence is CASSPGLAHTDTQYF. The CDR3 DNA follows: TGTGCCAGCAGCCCGGGACTAGCGCATACAGATACGCAGTATTTT.

The J gene is TRBJ2-3, the V gene TRBV4-1, with a possible D match to TRBD2 (6 bases). V was clipped by 4 bases and J by 2 bases, with 10 bases between them. This CDR3 is 14 amino acids long. CDR1 is MGHRA and CDR2 is YSYEKL in the germline V gene. The CDR3 here is CASSRGITTDTQYF. In nucleotides, the CDR3 is TGCGCCAGCAGCCGCGGGATCACCACAGATACGCAGTATTTT.

V is TRBV9 and J is TRBJ2-3; D is possibly TRBD2 (5 bases). V was pared by 3 bases and J by 2 bases, with 13 bases between. Looked up from germline, CDR1 is SGDLS and CDR2 is YYNGEE. The CDR3 has 15 amino acids. The CDR3 coding sequence is TGTGCCAGCAGCGCGACGGGGAGATACACAGATACGCAGTATTTT. It translates to CASSATGRYTDTQYF. The full variable domain, with the rest looked up from reference TRBV9 and TRBJ2-3, is DSGVTQTPKHLITATGQRVTLRCSPRSGDLSVYWYQQSLDQGLQFLIQYYNGEERAKGNILERFSAQQFPDLHSELNLSSLELGDSALYFCASSATGRYTDTQYFGPGTRLTVL.

This chain uses TRBV10-1 with TRBJ1-6; the D is unclear. Between the trimmed V and J ends, which lost 3 bases and 8 bases, there was a span of 26 bases. The CDR3 extends over 19 amino acids. From germline, CDR1 is WNHNN and CDR2 SYGVQD (reference sequence). CDR3 nucleotides: TGCGCCAGCAGTGACCTGCTTAAATCCTGGAGCAGTTTAGATTCACCCCTCCACTTT. It translates to CASSDLLKSWSSLDSPLHF.

The chain is built from TRBV2 and TRBJ2-3; either TRBD1 or TRBD2 may fit D (5 bases each). This CDR3 has 11 amino acids. V dropped 11 bases and J dropped 6 bases, with 12 bases sitting between them. Germline CDR1 is SNHLY and CDR2 is FYNNEI. Written as DNA, the CDR3 is TGTGCCCCCAGGTGGGGGGATACGCAGTATTTT. Translation gives CAPRWGDTQYF.

This clone was observed a few times. The chain recombines TRBV7-9 with TRBJ1-1, with D possibly TRBD1 on 6 matching bases. Germline lookup yields CDR1 SEHNR and CDR2 FQNEAQ (reference sequence). Trimming removed 3 bases at V and 1 base at J, with 6 bases between. This CDR3 is 13 amino acids long. The CDR3: CASSFRGNTEAFF. The CDR3 bases are TGTGCCAGCAGCTTCAGGGGGAACACTGAAGCTTTCTTT.

This clone was seen only once. This chain connects TRBV19 to TRBJ1-2; weak D call: TRBD1 (5 bases). The V end was cut by 7 bases, the J end by 2 bases, with 11 bases between. This CDR3 comprises 13 residues. Germline CDR1 and CDR2: LNHDA and SQIVND (reference sequence). The CDR3 bases are TGTGCCAGTAAAGCCGAGGGGAACTATGGCTACACCTTC. Protein: CASKAEGNYGYTF.

The rearrangement joins TRBV15 to TRBJ1-2; D is undetermined. Germline CDR1 reads LNHNV; CDR2 reads YYDKDF (reference sequence). The CDR3 is 15 amino acids. Trimming stripped 1 base from V and 2 bases from J, with 11 bases between. Here the CDR3 reads CATSRVEGLNYGYTF. CDR3 DNA: TGTGCCACCAGCAGAGTCGAGGGCCTAAACTATGGCTACACCTTC.

The chain uses TRBV7-3 and TRBJ2-7; 11 nucleotides align to TRBD2. The CDR3 length is 19 residues. The trim removed 6 bases at V and 4 bases at J, leaving 20 bases unmatched. Looked up from germline, CDR1 is SGHTA and CDR2 is FQGTGA. The CDR3 is CASRPPPLAGEGVIYEQYF. CDR3 DNA: TGTGCCAGCAGGCCGCCCCCACTAGCGGGGGAAGGGGTAATTTACGAGCAGTACTTC.